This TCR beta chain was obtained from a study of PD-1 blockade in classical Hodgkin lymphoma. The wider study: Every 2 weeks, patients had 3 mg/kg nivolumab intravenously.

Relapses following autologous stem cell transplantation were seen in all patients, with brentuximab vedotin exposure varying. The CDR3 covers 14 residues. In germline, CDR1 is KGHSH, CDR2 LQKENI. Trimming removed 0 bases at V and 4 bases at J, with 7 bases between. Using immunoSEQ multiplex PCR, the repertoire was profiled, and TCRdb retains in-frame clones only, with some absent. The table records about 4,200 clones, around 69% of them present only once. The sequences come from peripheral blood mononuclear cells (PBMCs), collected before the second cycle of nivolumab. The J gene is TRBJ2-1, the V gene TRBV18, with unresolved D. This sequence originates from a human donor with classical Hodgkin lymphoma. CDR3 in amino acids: CASSPPRAYNEQFF. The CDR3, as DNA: TGTGCCAGCTCACCACCTAGGGCGTACAATGAGCAGTTCTTC.